The clone carrying this T cell receptor (beta chain) has at least ten counts. Its antigen remains unknown. This entry belongs to a study of beta chain features in type 1 diabetes. TCRB transcripts that were expressed got sequenced, as all of the isolated RNA had been reverse transcribed. Method: immunoSEQ multiplex PCR; TCRdb's copy keeps in-frame clones and lacks some. Here the sample spans some 300,000 clones, approximately 8.1% being singletons. Findings and caveats of the study: The study notes PCR might favor shorter templates equally in patients and controls.

This clonotype was obtained from a woman under 30 in good health. Sequencing was done on a sample of central memory CD4+ T cells from blood.

The CDR3: CASSFSGQSYGYTF. In DNA, the CDR3 is TGTGCCAGCAGTTTTTCCGGACAGAGCTATGGCTACACCTTC. V usage is TRBV6-5 and J usage is TRBJ1-2, with D perhaps TRBD1 (6 bases). Looked up from germline, CDR1 is MNHEY and CDR2 is SVGAGI. This CDR3 is built from 14 residues. Between the trimmed V and J ends, which lost 4 bases and 4 bases, there was a span of 13 bases.